The TCR beta chain described here comes from a study of blood T cells in healthy people across ages. In the study overall: About one barcoded beta molecule per two T cells came from capture by template switching.

Staff drew 8 to 10 milliliters of peripheral blood from each donor. Notes on the study in general: Across samples, TCR beta diversity tracked strongly with naive T cell percentage.

The V end was cut by 5 bases, the J end by 0 bases, with 10 bases between. The CDR3 is 14 residues long. CDR1 is LNHDA and CDR2 is SQIVND in the germline V gene (reference sequence). The use of a sample-barcoded 5' primer and a J-beta primer mix characterized a second PCR of about 7 to 12 cycles. TCRdb independently ran MiXCR on the 5' RACE reads; one entry per CDR3 protein. The table shows some 800,000 distinct CDR3 sequences, with around 25% occurring only once. This clonotype has a handful of counts. Its target is unknown. These same records also appear under a second study, on T cells of mothers and their children.

The sequence derives from a boy between 10 and 17 years old in good health. The chain has TRBV19 and TRBJ1-1; D not resolved. What was sequenced was blood. The CDR3 loop is CASSSGPLNTEAFF. The CDR3 DNA sequence: TGTGCCAGTAGTTCCGGCCCCTTGAACACTGAAGCTTTCTTT.